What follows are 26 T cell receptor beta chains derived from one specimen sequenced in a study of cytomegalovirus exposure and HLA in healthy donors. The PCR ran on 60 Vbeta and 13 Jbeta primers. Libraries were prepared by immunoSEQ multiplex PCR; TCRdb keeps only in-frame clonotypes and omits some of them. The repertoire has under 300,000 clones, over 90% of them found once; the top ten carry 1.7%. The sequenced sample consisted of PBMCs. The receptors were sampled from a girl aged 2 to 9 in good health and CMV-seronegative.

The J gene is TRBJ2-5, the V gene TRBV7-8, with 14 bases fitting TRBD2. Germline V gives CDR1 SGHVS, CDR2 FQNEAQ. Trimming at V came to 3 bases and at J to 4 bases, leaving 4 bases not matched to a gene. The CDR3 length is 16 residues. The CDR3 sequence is CASSFPGTSGRETQYF. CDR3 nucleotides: TGTGCCAGCAGCTTCCCCGGGACTAGCGGGAGAGAGACCCAGTACTTC.

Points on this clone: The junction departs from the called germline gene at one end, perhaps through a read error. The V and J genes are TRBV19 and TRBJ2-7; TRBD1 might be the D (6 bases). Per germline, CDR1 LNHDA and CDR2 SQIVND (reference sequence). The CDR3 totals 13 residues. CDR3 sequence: CASSTGPSREQYF. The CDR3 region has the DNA TGTGCCAGCAGTACAGGGCCCTCTCGCGAGCAGTACTTC.

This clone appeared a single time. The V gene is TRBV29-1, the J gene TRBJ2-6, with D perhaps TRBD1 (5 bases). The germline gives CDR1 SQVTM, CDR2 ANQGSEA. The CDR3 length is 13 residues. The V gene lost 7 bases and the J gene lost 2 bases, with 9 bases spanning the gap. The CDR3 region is CSAEQAGANVLTF. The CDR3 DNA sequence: TGCAGCGCAGAACAGGCTGGGGCCAACGTCCTGACTTTC.

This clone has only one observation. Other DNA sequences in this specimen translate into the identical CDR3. The CDR3 DNA reads TGTGCCAGCAGCCCTATGAACACTGAAGCTTTCTTT. Its translation is CASSPMNTEAFF. The chain joins TRBV6-1 to TRBJ1-1, with D unclear. Germline V CDR1 and CDR2: MNHNS, SASEGT. The length of the CDR3 is 12 residues. Deletions cut 6 bases from V and 0 bases from J, with 5 bases between.

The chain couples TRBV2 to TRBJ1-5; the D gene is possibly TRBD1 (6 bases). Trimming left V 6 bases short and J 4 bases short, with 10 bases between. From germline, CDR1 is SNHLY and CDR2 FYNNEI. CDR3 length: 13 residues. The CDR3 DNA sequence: TGTGCCAGCAGAGATCAGGGGAATCAGCCCCAGCATTTT. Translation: CASRDQGNQPQHF. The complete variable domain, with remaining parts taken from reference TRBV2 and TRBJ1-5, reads EPEVTQTPSHQVTQMGQEVILRCVPISNHLYFYWYRQILGQKVEFLVSFYNNEISEKSEIFDDQFSVERPDGSNFTLKIRSTKLEDSAMYFCASRDQGNQPQHFGDGTRLSIL.

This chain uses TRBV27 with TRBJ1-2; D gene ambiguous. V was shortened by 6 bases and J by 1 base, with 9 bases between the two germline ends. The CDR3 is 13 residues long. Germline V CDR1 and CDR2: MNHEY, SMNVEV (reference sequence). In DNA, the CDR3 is TGTGCCAGCAGACCCCACGGTAACTATGGCTACACCTTC. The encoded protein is CASRPHGNYGYTF.

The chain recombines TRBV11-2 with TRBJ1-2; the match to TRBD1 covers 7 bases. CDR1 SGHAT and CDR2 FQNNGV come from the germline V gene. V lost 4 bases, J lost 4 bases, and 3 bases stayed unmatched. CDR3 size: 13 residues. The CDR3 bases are TGTGCCAGCAGCTCCGGGACAGTCTATGGCTACACCTTC. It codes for CASSSGTVYGYTF.

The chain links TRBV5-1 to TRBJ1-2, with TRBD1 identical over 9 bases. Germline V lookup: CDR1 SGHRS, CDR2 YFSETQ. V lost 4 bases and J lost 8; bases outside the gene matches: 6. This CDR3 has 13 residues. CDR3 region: CASSMGQGEGYTF. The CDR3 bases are TGCGCCAGCAGCATGGGACAGGGAGAAGGCTACACCTTC.

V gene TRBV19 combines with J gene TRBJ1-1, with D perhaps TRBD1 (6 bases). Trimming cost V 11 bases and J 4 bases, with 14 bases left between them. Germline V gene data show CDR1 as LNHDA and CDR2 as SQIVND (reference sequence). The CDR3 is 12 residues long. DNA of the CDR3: TGTGCCGACACACAGGGATTCACTGAAGCTTTCTTT. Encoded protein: CADTQGFTEAFF.

This CDR3 reads CATRTSGGSTDTQYF. CDR3 nucleotide sequence: TGTGCCACCCGGACTAGCGGGGGTAGCACAGATACGCAGTATTTT. The chain uses TRBV10-3 and TRBJ2-3; TRBD2 matches at 13 bases. The CDR3 is 15 amino acids. Germline V gene lookup returns CDR1 ENHRY and CDR2 SYGVKD. Trimming cost V 10 bases and J 0 bases; bases outside gene matches: 4.

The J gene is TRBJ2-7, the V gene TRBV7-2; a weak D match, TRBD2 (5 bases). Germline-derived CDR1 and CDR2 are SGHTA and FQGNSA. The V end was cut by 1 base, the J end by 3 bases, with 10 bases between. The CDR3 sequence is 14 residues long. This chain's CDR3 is CASSLVLELYEQYF. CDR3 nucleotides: TGTGCCAGCAGCTTAGTACTAGAGCTCTACGAGCAGTACTTC.

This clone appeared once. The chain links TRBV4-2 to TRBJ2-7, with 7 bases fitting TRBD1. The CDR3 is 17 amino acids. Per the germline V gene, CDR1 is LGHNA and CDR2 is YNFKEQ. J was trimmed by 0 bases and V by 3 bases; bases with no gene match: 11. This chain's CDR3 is CASSQYLGQILSYEQYF. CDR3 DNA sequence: TGTGCCAGCAGCCAGTACCTGGGACAGATACTCTCCTACGAGCAGTACTTC.

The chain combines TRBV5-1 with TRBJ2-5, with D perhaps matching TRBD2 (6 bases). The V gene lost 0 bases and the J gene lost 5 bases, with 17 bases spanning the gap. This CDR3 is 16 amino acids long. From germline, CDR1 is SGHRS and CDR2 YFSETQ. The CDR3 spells CASSLGLVSGTETQYF. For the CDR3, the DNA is TGCGCCAGCAGCTTGGGACTAGTCTCGGGGACGGAGACCCAGTACTTC.

CDR3 loop: CASSSGSTGNQPQHF. CDR3 in DNA: TGTGCCAGCAGTTCGGGTTCGACAGGGAATCAGCCCCAGCATTTT. The J gene is TRBJ1-5, the V gene TRBV6-5, with TRBD1 identical over 7 bases. V was clipped by 4 bases and J by 4 bases; unmatched bases: 7. Germline assignment: CDR1 MNHEY and CDR2 SVGAGI. The CDR3 extends over 15 amino acids.

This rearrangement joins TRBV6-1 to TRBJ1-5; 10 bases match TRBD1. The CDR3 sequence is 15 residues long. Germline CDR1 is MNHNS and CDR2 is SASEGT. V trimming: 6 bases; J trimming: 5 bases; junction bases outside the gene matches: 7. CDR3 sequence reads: CASSAKTGGDQPQHF. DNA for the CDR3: TGTGCCAGCAGCGCAAAGACAGGGGGCGATCAGCCCCAGCATTTT.

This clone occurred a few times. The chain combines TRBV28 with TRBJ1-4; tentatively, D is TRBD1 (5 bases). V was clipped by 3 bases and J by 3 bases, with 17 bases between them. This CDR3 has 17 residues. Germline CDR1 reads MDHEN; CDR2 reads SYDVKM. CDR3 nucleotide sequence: TGTGCCAGCAGTTTTTGGGCTGGGGGGGGACCTAATGAAAAACTGTTTTTT. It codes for CASSFWAGGGPNEKLFF.

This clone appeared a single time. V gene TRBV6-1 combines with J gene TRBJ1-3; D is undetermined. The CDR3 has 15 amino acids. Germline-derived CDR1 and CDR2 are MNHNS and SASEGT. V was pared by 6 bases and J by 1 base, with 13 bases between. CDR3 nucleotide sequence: TGTGCCAGCAGCCATACCCAGGTGTCTGGAAACACCATATATTTT. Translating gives CASSHTQVSGNTIYF.

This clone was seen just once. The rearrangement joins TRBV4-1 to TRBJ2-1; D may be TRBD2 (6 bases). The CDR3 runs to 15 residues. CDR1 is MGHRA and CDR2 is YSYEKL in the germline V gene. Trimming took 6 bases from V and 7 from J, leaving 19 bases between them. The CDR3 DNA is TGCGCCAGCAGGCCCTCTAGGAGGGGTCTTAATGAGCAGTTCTTC. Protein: CASRPSRRGLNEQFF.

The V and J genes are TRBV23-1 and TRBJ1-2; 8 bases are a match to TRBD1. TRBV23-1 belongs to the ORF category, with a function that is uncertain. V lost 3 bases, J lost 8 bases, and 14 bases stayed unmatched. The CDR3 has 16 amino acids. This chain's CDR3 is CASSHSQGARSEGYTF. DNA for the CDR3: TGCGCCAGCAGTCATAGCCAGGGGGCGAGGTCAGAGGGCTACACCTTC.

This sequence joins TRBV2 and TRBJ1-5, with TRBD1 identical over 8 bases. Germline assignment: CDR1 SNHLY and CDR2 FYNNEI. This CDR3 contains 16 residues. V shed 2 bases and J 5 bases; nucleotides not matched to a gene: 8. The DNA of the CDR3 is TGTGCCAGCAGTGAATCAGGACAGGGAGGAGATCAGCCCCAGCATTTT. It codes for CASSESGQGGDQPQHF.

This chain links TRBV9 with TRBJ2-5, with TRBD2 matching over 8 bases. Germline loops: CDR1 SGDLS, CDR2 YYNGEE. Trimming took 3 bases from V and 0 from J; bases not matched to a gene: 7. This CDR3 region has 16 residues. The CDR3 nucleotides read TGTGCCAGCAGCGCCGCGGGGGGTTTTAACCAAGAGACCCAGTACTTC. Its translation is CASSAAGGFNQETQYF.

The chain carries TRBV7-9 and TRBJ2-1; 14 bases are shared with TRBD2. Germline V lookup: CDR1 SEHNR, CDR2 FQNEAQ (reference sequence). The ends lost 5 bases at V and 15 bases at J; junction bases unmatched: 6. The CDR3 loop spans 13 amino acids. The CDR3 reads CASSPGTSGSMFF. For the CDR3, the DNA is TGTGCCAGCAGCCCAGGGACTAGCGGGAGTATGTTCTTC.

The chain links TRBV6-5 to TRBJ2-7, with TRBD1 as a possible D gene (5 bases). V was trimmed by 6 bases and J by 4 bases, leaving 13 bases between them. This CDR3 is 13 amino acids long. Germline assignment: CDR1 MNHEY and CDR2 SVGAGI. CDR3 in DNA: TGTGCCAGCAGGGGGCGGCTATTATACGAGCAGTACTTC. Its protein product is CASRGRLLYEQYF.

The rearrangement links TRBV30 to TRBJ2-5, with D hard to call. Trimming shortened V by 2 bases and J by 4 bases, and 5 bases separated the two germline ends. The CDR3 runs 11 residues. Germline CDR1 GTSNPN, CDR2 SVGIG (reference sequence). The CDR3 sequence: CAWSIGETQYF. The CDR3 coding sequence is TGTGCCTGGAGTATCGGAGAGACCCAGTACTTC.

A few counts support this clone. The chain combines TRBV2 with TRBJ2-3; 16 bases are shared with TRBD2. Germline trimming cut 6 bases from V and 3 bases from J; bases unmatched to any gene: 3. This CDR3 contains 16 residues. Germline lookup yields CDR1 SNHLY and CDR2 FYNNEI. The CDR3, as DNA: TGTGCCAGCAGGGGACTAGCGGGAGGGCCGACAGATACGCAGTATTTT. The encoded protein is CASRGLAGGPTDTQYF.

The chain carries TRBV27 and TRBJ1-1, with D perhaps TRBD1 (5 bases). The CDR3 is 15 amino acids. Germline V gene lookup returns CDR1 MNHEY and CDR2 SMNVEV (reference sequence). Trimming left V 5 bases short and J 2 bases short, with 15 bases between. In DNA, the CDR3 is TGTGCCAGCAGTCCCCGGGGGTTGGGAAACACTGAAGCTTTCTTT. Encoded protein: CASSPRGLGNTEAFF.